These 25 T cell receptor beta chains came from one sample sequenced in a study of shared clonotypes between healthy human individuals. This table comes from immunoSEQ multiplex PCR, and its TCRdb copy is limited to in-frame clones, with some not included. Of around 2.1 million clones in the sample, 95% were seen once. Source material: naive CD4+ T cells sorted from blood. Specified subset: CD45RA+ positively selected. These receptors all stem from a man between 18 and 29 years old in good health.

The rearrangement joins TRBV14 to TRBJ2-7; 8 bases agree with TRBD1. The germline CDR1 and CDR2 sequences are SGHDN and FVKESK. The CDR3 sequence is 13 residues long. The ends lost 4 bases at V and 3 bases at J; junction bases unmatched: 2. In DNA, the CDR3 is TGTGCCAGCAGCCGGACAGGGAGCTACGAGCAGTACTTC. Amino acid sequence: CASSRTGSYEQYF.

This chain joins TRBV6-5 and TRBJ2-1; 13 bases align to TRBD2. The ends lost 1 base at V and 9 bases at J; junction bases unmatched: 6. CDR1 and CDR2 (germline): MNHEY, SVGAGI. CDR3 length: 16 amino acids. CDR3 sequence reads: CASSYLTSGRDGEQFF. The DNA for the CDR3 is TGTGCCAGCAGTTACTTAACTAGCGGGAGGGACGGTGAGCAGTTCTTC.

The J gene is TRBJ2-5, the V gene TRBV4-1; D ambiguous. V gave up 0 bases and J gave up 2 bases, with 7 bases separating them. The CDR3 extends over 14 amino acids. Germline lookup yields CDR1 MGHRA and CDR2 YSYEKL. The DNA for the CDR3 is TGCGCCAGCAGCCAAGATCCGAGGCAAGAGACCCAGTACTTC. Translating it yields CASSQDPRQETQYF.

The chain couples TRBV2 to TRBJ2-5; weak D call: TRBD1 (5 bases). V lost 6 bases and J 2 bases, leaving 13 bases between the germline ends. There are 14 residues in the CDR3. Germline CDR1 is SNHLY and CDR2 is FYNNEI. The CDR3 here is CASRETDLQETQYF. The CDR3 nucleotides read TGTGCCAGCAGGGAGACAGATCTACAAGAGACCCAGTACTTC.

The chain links TRBV4-1 to TRBJ2-4; TRBD1 agrees at 9 bases. Germline V lookup: CDR1 MGHRA, CDR2 YSYEKL. This CDR3 comprises 17 residues. The trim removed 7 bases at V and 0 bases at J, leaving 10 bases unmatched. Here the CDR3 DNA reads TGCGCCAGCAAAGAAACAGGGGGCTTCTTAGCCAAAAACATTCAGTACTTC. As protein: CASKETGGFLAKNIQYF.

The chain carries TRBV28 and TRBJ2-7; the match to TRBD2 covers 7 bases. CDR3 length: 15 residues. With 8 bases clipped from V and 6 bases from J, the junction kept 16 bases outside the gene matches. Germline CDR1 and CDR2: MDHEN and SYDVKM. The CDR3 spells CASSPEGPGGGEQYF. CDR3 bases: TGTGCCAGCTCCCCCGAGGGGCCGGGGGGTGGCGAGCAGTACTTC.

V and J are TRBV7-2 and TRBJ2-5, with a possible D match to TRBD2 (6 bases). Germline CDR1 and CDR2: SGHTA and FQGNSA. This CDR3 has 16 amino acids. Trimming left V 5 bases short and J 2 bases short, with 18 bases between. The CDR3 spells CASSRRRGDRQETQYF. The CDR3 DNA follows: TGTGCCAGCAGCCGCAGGCGGGGCGATAGGCAAGAGACCCAGTACTTC. Full variable domain (rest looked up from reference TRBV7-2 and TRBJ2-5): GAGVSQSPSNKVTEKGKDVELRCDPISGHTALYWYRQSLGQGLEFLIYFQGNSAPDKSGLPSDRFSAERTGGSVSTLTIQRTQQEDSAVYLCASSRRRGDRQETQYFGPGTRLLVL.

This chain joins TRBV5-1 and TRBJ2-3; unclear D gene. The CDR3 spans 18 residues. Trimming left V 7 bases short and J 0 bases short, with 24 bases between. Germline CDR1 SGHRS, CDR2 YFSETQ. The DNA for the CDR3 is TGCGCCAGCCGCGTCGAGGTGTGGGGAACTACTAGCACAGATACGCAGTATTTT. Translated, it gives CASRVEVWGTTSTDTQYF.

The chain uses TRBV4-1 and TRBJ1-3, with D maybe TRBD1 (5 bases). The germline V gene has CDR1 MGHRA and CDR2 YSYEKL. The germline V and J ends were trimmed by 1 base and 0 bases, with 10 bases remaining between them. The CDR3 spans 16 residues. CDR3 amino acids: CASSQGQSLSGNTIYF. The CDR3 bases are TGCGCCAGCAGCCAAGGACAGTCACTCTCTGGAAACACCATATATTTT.

The V call is TRBV6-1, the J call TRBJ2-6; TRBD2 might be the D (6 bases). The CDR3 runs to 13 residues. The germline V gene encodes CDR1 MNHNS and CDR2 SASEGT. Deletions cut 7 bases from V and 2 bases from J, with 6 bases between. Here the CDR3 reads CASTGAGANVLTF. The CDR3 DNA reads as TGTGCCAGCACGGGGGCTGGGGCCAACGTCCTGACTTTC.

CDR3 bases: TGTGCCAGCAGCTTAGATCTAGCCGATACGCAGTATTTT. This gives the protein CASSLDLADTQYF. The J gene is TRBJ2-3, the V gene TRBV7-6; TRBD2 is a possible D gene (5 bases). V lost 1 base and J 6 bases, leaving 8 bases between the germline ends. CDR1 is SGHVS, CDR2 FNYEAQ, per germline. This CDR3 is built from 13 residues.

The chain is built from TRBV5-1 and TRBJ2-1; D is possibly TRBD2 (6 bases). In germline, CDR1 is SGHRS, CDR2 YFSETQ. This CDR3 comprises 14 residues. The germline V and J ends were trimmed by 4 bases and 7 bases, with 15 bases remaining between them. For the CDR3, the DNA is TGCGCCAGCAGCCCGGAGCAGCGGGCAAATGAGCAGTTCTTC. It translates to CASSPEQRANEQFF.

The V gene is TRBV19, the J gene TRBJ1-5; D gene ambiguous. The CDR3 is 14 residues long. V was shortened by 1 base and J by 1 base, with 5 bases between the two germline ends. Germline V CDR1 and CDR2: LNHDA, SQIVND (reference sequence). CDR3 amino acids: CASSIVESNQPQHF. The CDR3 nucleotides are TGTGCCAGTAGTATAGTAGAGAGCAATCAGCCCCAGCATTTT.

About this clone itself: This CDR3 is also generated by other DNA sequences in the sample. The chain links TRBV13 to TRBJ2-1; D not certain. There are 12 residues in the CDR3. Germline loops: CDR1 PRHDT, CDR2 FYEKMQ (reference sequence). V dropped 3 bases and J dropped 3 bases, with 3 bases sitting between them. The chain's CDR3 is CASSLLYNEQFF. The CDR3 region has the DNA TGTGCCAGCAGCTTGCTCTACAATGAGCAGTTCTTC.

The CDR3 sequence: CATSSGPSSSPLHF. DNA of the CDR3: TGTGCCACCTCCTCGGGCCCTTCGAGTTCACCCCTCCACTTT. V and J are TRBV27 and TRBJ1-6; no firm D call. CDR1 is MNHEY, CDR2 SMNVEV, per germline (reference sequence). This CDR3 spans 14 amino acids. The V gene lost 10 bases and the J gene lost 9 bases, with 19 bases spanning the gap.

The CDR3 bases are TGCGCCAGCAGTTTTACGGGAAGTGGGCAAGAGACCCAGTACTTC. It translates to CASSFTGSGQETQYF. The rearrangement links TRBV5-1 to TRBJ2-5; D may be TRBD2 (5 bases). Trimming removed 5 bases at V and 2 bases at J, with 16 bases between. CDR1 is SGHRS and CDR2 is YFSETQ in the germline V gene. CDR3 length: 15 residues. The complete variable domain, with remaining parts taken from reference TRBV5-1 and TRBJ2-5, reads KAGVTQTPRYLIKTRGQQVTLSCSPISGHRSVSWYQQTPGQGLQFLFEYFSETQRNKGNFPGRFSGRQFSNSRSEMNVSTLELGDSALYLCASSFTGSGQETQYFGPGTRLLVL.

This sequence joins TRBV11-2 and TRBJ1-2; D ambiguous. The germline V gene has CDR1 SGHAT and CDR2 FQNNGV. The germline V and J ends were trimmed by 5 bases and 4 bases, with 17 bases remaining between them. CDR3 length: 15 amino acids. For the CDR3, the DNA is TGTGCCAGCAGCCCCATTAAGGACCGTTTCTATGGCTACACCTTC. Protein: CASSPIKDRFYGYTF.

The chain couples TRBV21-1 to TRBJ1-1. TRBV21-1 is tagged as a pseudogene. This CDR3 region has 14 residues. CDR3: CASSKRRVRTEAFF. The DNA of the CDR3 is TGTGCCAGCAGCAAAAGGAGGGTAAGGACTGAAGCTTTCTTT.

The rearrangement uses TRBV2 and TRBJ1-3; possibly TRBD1 for D (5 bases). The CDR3 covers 15 residues. V was pared by 6 bases and J by 2 bases, with 14 bases between. Germline CDR1 reads SNHLY; CDR2 reads FYNNEI. In nucleotides, the CDR3 is TGTGCCAGCAGCGGACACATCTTAACTGGAAACACCATATATTTT. Residues: CASSGHILTGNTIYF.

The CDR3, as DNA: TGCGCCAGCAGCGGAAATATGGGAACGCAGTATTTT. Amino acids: CASSGNMGTQYF. The genes are TRBV5-1 and TRBJ2-3; D is unresolved. In germline, CDR1 is SGHRS, CDR2 YFSETQ. The CDR3 consists of 12 residues. Trimming removed 4 bases at V and 9 bases at J, with 12 bases between.

This chain uses TRBV5-1 with TRBJ1-2; D gene uncertain. CDR3 size: 15 residues. Trimming cost V 0 bases and J 2 bases, with 11 bases left between them. In germline, CDR1 is SGHRS, CDR2 YFSETQ. The CDR3 DNA reads TGCGCCAGCAGCTTGGAGGAACTGGAGAACTATGGCTACACCTTC. Protein product: CASSLEELENYGYTF.

This clone has a single count. V usage is TRBV5-1 and J usage is TRBJ2-5, with TRBD2 as a possible D gene (6 bases). Germline-derived CDR1 and CDR2 are SGHRS and YFSETQ. There are 14 residues in the CDR3. V lost 4 bases and J lost 3, with 13 bases in between. The chain's CDR3 is CASSVGRTEETQYF. CDR3 in DNA: TGCGCCAGCAGCGTCGGGAGAACCGAAGAGACCCAGTACTTC.

This clone has just one count. This chain links TRBV6-1 with TRBJ2-1, with TRBD1 matching over 7 bases. The CDR3 runs to 14 residues. Looked up from germline, CDR1 is MNHNS and CDR2 is SASEGT. V lost 1 base to trimming and J lost 8 bases; unmatched junction nucleotides: 5. CDR3 coding DNA: TGTGCCAGCAGTGAAGTGGGAACAGGGGATGAGCAGTTCTTC. Translated: CASSEVGTGDEQFF.

This clone was detected only once. V usage is TRBV15 and J usage is TRBJ1-6; D gene uncertain. The CDR3 loop spans 15 amino acids. CDR1 and CDR2 from the germline V gene are LNHNV and YYDKDF (reference sequence). The V end lost 4 bases, the J end lost 9 bases, and 16 bases lay between the germline ends. CDR3 bases: TGTGCCACCAGCAAGGAGGGAGTGATAAGTTCACCCCTCCACTTT. It specifies CATSKEGVISSPLHF.

The V call is TRBV9, the J call TRBJ2-5, with D perhaps matching TRBD2 (5 bases). This CDR3 comprises 13 residues. In germline, CDR1 is SGDLS, CDR2 YYNGEE. With 0 bases removed from V and 5 bases from J, the gap between germline ends came to 8 bases. The CDR3 region has the DNA TGTGCCAGCAGCGTAGGGGTAGCGGAGACCCAGTACTTC. Protein: CASSVGVAETQYF.